A single sample is the source of the 26 T cell receptor beta chains below, sequenced in a study of blood T cells in healthy people across ages. The authors ran a second PCR of 7 to 11 cycles using a sample-barcoded 5' primer and a J-beta primer mix. MiXCR, applied by TCRdb to the 5' RACE reads, yields one record per CDR3 protein. Altogether hundreds of thousands of distinct CDR3 sequences are present, around 50% being singletons, with the ten largest covering roughly 20%. The source material was blood. These receptors originate from an elderly man in good health.

The chain has TRBV28 and TRBJ1-2; 8 nucleotides match TRBD1. V dropped 4 bases and J dropped 4; count of bases not matched to a gene: 5. Per germline, CDR1 MDHEN and CDR2 SYDVKM. This CDR3 is 14 amino acids long. CDR3 nucleotide sequence: TGTGCCAGCAGTTCGACAGGGGTCGGCTATGGCTACACCTTC. This translates into CASSSTGVGYGYTF.

There are a few counts of this clonotype. The V call is TRBV29-1, the J call TRBJ2-3, with 8 bases fitting TRBD2. The CDR3 runs 13 residues. Germline V gives CDR1 SQVTM, CDR2 ANQGSEA. Losses at the gene ends were 5 bases for V and 4 bases for J; bases not matched to a gene: 5. The CDR3 nucleotides are TGCAGCGTTCTCATAGCGGGATCAGATACGCAGTATTTT. Translation gives CSVLIAGSDTQYF.

The sample holds a few counts of this clonotype. The DNA for the CDR3 is TGTGCCAGCAGTAACAAACCGGGACAGGGGTCCTACGAGCAGTACTTC. Its translation: CASSNKPGQGSYEQYF. This sequence joins TRBV7-9 and TRBJ2-7; TRBD1 matches 10 bases. Germline V gene sequence: CDR1 SEHNR, CDR2 FQNEAQ (reference sequence). The CDR3 consists of 16 residues. The V segment lost 6 bases and the J segment 1 base; nucleotides outside the gene matches: 9.

The chain links TRBV20-1 to TRBJ2-5; TRBD2 might be the D (6 bases). Trimming shortened V by 1 base and J by 5 bases, and 23 bases separated the two germline ends. This CDR3 has 17 residues. Germline V gene lookup returns CDR1 DFQATT and CDR2 SNEGSKA (reference sequence). The CDR3 nucleotides read TGCAGTGCTAGAGCCGCGGGGCGGGGTACATATAGGGAGACCCAGTACTTC. Its protein is CSARAAGRGTYRETQYF.

This clonotype was seen a few times. The chain joins TRBV11-2 to TRBJ2-1; 16 positions agree with TRBD2. The germline CDR1 and CDR2 sequences are SGHAT and FQNNGV. The CDR3 sequence is 19 residues long. V gave up 5 bases and J gave up 10 bases; unmatched junction bases: 17. CDR3 nucleotides: TGTGCCAGCAGCCACCGCGGCGGGACTAGCGGGGGGGCCCCCCAAGAGCAGTTCTTC. Protein product: CASSHRGGTSGGAPQEQFF.

The V gene is TRBV5-1, the J gene TRBJ2-7; D possibly matches TRBD1 or TRBD2 (5 bases each). The DNA end is more similar to TRBJ2-5, so the J call may be wrong. Germline CDR1 SGHRS, CDR2 YFSETQ. The CDR3 has 15 amino acids. This CDR3 is CASSSTGISGETQYF. CDR3 bases: TGCGCCAGCAGCTCGACCGGGATCTCAGGGGAGACCCAGTACTTC.

The rearrangement links TRBV29-1 to TRBJ1-1; 9 nucleotides agree with TRBD1. V lost 5 bases and J lost 4; bases outside the gene matches: 5. Germline CDR1 is SQVTM and CDR2 is ANQGSEA. The CDR3 is 13 residues long. CDR3 DNA sequence: TGCAGCGTTAAACAGGGGGCTCCCACTGAAGCTTTCTTT. Translated: CSVKQGAPTEAFF. Full variable domain (remainder filled in from reference TRBV29-1 and TRBJ1-1): SAVISQKPSRDICQRGTSLTIQCQVDSQVTMMFWYRQQPGQSLTLIATANQGSEATYESGFVIDKFPISRPNLTFSTLTVSNMSPEDSSIYLCSVKQGAPTEAFFGQGTRLTVV.

This clonotype turned up a few times. This chain connects TRBV6-2 or TRBV6-3 to TRBJ2-7; D unclear. V dropped 8 bases and J dropped 0 bases, with 14 bases sitting between them. The CDR3 is 14 residues long. The germline V gene has CDR1 MNHEY and CDR2 SVGEGT. DNA for the CDR3: TGTGCCAGCCAGTCCGACGGCGCCTCCTACGAGCAGTACTTC. It specifies CASQSDGASYEQYF.

This chain connects TRBV7-9 to TRBJ2-7; TRBD2 matches at 13 bases. The J call may be in error: the DNA end matches TRBJ2-5 better. Per the germline V gene, CDR1 is SEHNR and CDR2 is FQNEAQ (reference sequence). The CDR3 runs 15 residues. The CDR3 reads CASSETSGGQETQYF. Written as DNA, the CDR3 is TGTGCCAGCAGCGAGACTAGCGGGGGGCAAGAGACCCAGTACTTC.

This clonotype was picked up one time. The chain couples TRBV6-5 to TRBJ2-1, with D unclear. Deletions cut 7 bases from V and 9 bases from J, with 10 bases between. This CDR3 has 11 residues. The germline CDR1 and CDR2 sequences are MNHEY and SVGAGI. The CDR3 coding sequence is TGTGCCAGCACCCAAGCATTTGAGCAGTTCTTC. It yields the protein CASTQAFEQFF.

This clonotype was seen more than once but under ten times. This rearrangement joins TRBV5-6 to TRBJ2-4; D is ambiguous. The CDR3 has 17 residues. The germline V gene has CDR1 SGHDT and CDR2 YYEEEE. V dropped 4 bases and J dropped 0 bases, with 17 bases sitting between them. In nucleotides, the CDR3 is TGTGCCAGCAGCCCGTTAATGGGGTCGGCAGCCAAAAACATTCAGTACTTC. This translates into CASSPLMGSAAKNIQYF. Full variable domain (missing parts from reference TRBV5-6 and TRBJ2-4): DAGVTQSPTHLIKTRGQQVTLRCSPKSGHDTVSWYQQALGQGPQFIFQYYEEEERQRGNFPDRFSGHQFPNYSSELNVNALLLGDSALYLCASSPLMGSAAKNIQYFGAGTRLSVL.

This clonotype has just a few counts. This chain connects TRBV20-1 to TRBJ1-2; 8 bases fit TRBD1. Per germline, CDR1 DFQATT and CDR2 SNEGSKA (reference sequence). CDR3 size: 12 residues. Trimming cost V 4 bases and J 5 bases; bases outside gene matches: 3. In nucleotides, the CDR3 is TGCAGTGCTACTCAGGGGGCTTATGGCTACACCTTC. Its translation is CSATQGAYGYTF.

There are a few counts of this clonotype. This chain links TRBV7-9 with TRBJ2-4; D may be TRBD1 or TRBD2 (6 bases each). Trimming removed 4 bases from V and 0 bases from J, with 22 bases in between. Germline V gene lookup returns CDR1 SEHNR and CDR2 FQNEAQ (reference sequence). The CDR3 has 19 residues. CDR3 sequence reads: CASSSGAGGSSLAKNIQYF. The DNA of the CDR3 is TGTGCCAGCAGCTCGGGGGCCGGAGGGAGCAGTTTAGCCAAAAACATTCAGTACTTC.

This clonotype was picked up a small number of times. This chain's CDR3 is CSARVAGRSSYEQYF. CDR3 nucleotide sequence: TGCAGTGCTAGAGTAGCGGGTAGAAGCTCCTACGAGCAGTACTTC. The chain combines TRBV20-1 with TRBJ2-7; TRBD2 matches at 7 bases. In germline, CDR1 is DFQATT, CDR2 SNEGSKA (reference sequence). The V gene end was trimmed by 1 base and the J gene end by 0 bases; junction bases not matched to a gene: 6. The CDR3 is 15 residues long.

This clonotype was recorded a few times. The chain combines TRBV27 with TRBJ1-1; D gene ambiguous. This CDR3 is built from 14 residues. The germline gives CDR1 MNHEY, CDR2 SMNVEV (reference sequence). The ends were cut back, 4 bases at V and 0 bases at J, with 9 bases in the middle. The CDR3 nucleotides read TGTGCCAGCAGTTCCCCCCGTATGAACACTGAAGCTTTCTTT. It is translated as CASSSPRMNTEAFF.

This chain connects TRBV27 to TRBJ2-2; TRBD2 matches 11 bases. The ends lost 4 bases at V and 6 bases at J; junction bases unmatched: 7. This CDR3 spans 16 amino acids. Germline V gives CDR1 MNHEY, CDR2 SMNVEV (reference sequence). CDR3 sequence: CASSSTSGRKSGELFF. The CDR3, as DNA: TGTGCCAGCAGTTCCACTAGCGGGAGAAAATCCGGGGAGCTGTTTTTT.

This clonotype was found a few times. The chain carries TRBV7-9 and TRBJ2-3, with 10 nucleotides matching TRBD1. The CDR3 length is 15 residues. V lost 5 bases to trimming and J lost 4 bases; unmatched junction nucleotides: 6. Germline V CDR1 and CDR2: SEHNR, FQNEAQ (reference sequence). DNA for the CDR3: TGTGCCAGCAGCACACGGGACAGGGGTCCAGATACGCAGTATTTT. Its translation is CASSTRDRGPDTQYF.

This chain links TRBV20-1 with TRBJ2-7, with D perhaps TRBD1 (6 bases). The CDR3 has 17 residues. V was clipped by 3 bases and J by 0 bases, with 21 bases between them. Germline values: CDR1 DFQATT, CDR2 SNEGSKA (reference sequence). CDR3 bases: TGCAGTGCTAGGAAGGCCCCGAGGCAGGGGTTCTCCTACGAGCAGTACTTC. It encodes CSARKAPRQGFSYEQYF.

The CDR3 spells CASSFGQLGYTF. The CDR3, as DNA: TGTGCCAGCAGCTTTGGACAGCTCGGCTACACCTTC. This chain connects TRBV7-8 to TRBJ1-2; tentative D call: TRBD1 (6 bases). The CDR3 spans 12 residues. Germline V lookup: CDR1 SGHVS, CDR2 FQNEAQ. V lost 3 bases, J lost 8 bases, and 10 bases lay in between. Supplemented by reference TRBV7-8 and TRBJ1-2, the full variable domain reads GAGVSQSPRYKVAKRGQDVALRCDPISGHVSLFWYQQALGQGPEFLTYFQNEAQLDKSGLPSDRFFAERPEGSVSTLKIQRTQQEDSAVYLCASSFGQLGYTFGSGTRLTVV.

About this clonotype itself: A much larger clone differs from this one at a single base, so this may be a read error. The rearrangement joins TRBV5-1 to TRBJ2-5; no reliable D call. The CDR3 consists of 13 residues. Germline V gives CDR1 SGHRS, CDR2 YFSETQ. Between the trimmed V and J ends, which lost 1 base and 11 bases, there was a span of 15 bases. The CDR3 sequence is CASSLPTNNEQYF. The CDR3 DNA sequence: TGCGCCAGCAGCTTGCCAACCAACAATGAGCAGTACTTC.

The chain combines TRBV20-1 with TRBJ2-1; D is tentatively TRBD1 or TRBD2 (5 bases each). V lost 7 bases and J lost 0, with 13 bases in between. Looked up from germline, CDR1 is DFQATT and CDR2 is SNEGSKA (reference sequence). This CDR3 is built from 14 residues. The CDR3 nucleotides read TGCAGTGTCTTCCGGGACGACTCCTACAATGAGCAGTTCTTC. It is translated as CSVFRDDSYNEQFF.

This clonotype was detected many times. This chain connects TRBV12-3 or TRBV12-4 to TRBJ2-5; no definite D call. There are 14 residues in the CDR3. Trimming cost V 6 bases and J 1 base, with 12 bases left between them. The CDR3 sequence is CASSLRASQETQYF. The CDR3 DNA is TGTGCCAGCAGCCTCCGGGCGAGCCAAGAGACCCAGTACTTC.

Comments on this clonotype: This may arise from a read error, as a much more abundant clone is one base away. The CDR3 sequence: CSATGQMYNEQYF. For the CDR3, the DNA is TGCAGTGCGACGGGACAGATGTACAATGAGCAGTACTTC. The rearrangement links TRBV20-1 to TRBJ2-5; 7 nucleotides agree with TRBD1. Germline-derived CDR1 and CDR2 are DFQATT and SNEGSKA (reference sequence). This CDR3 is 13 amino acids long. The ends lost 6 bases at V and 11 bases at J; junction bases unmatched: 15.

The rearrangement joins TRBV20-1 to TRBJ2-2, with 7 bases fitting TRBD2. The CDR3 covers 14 residues. Germline assignment: CDR1 DFQATT and CDR2 SNEGSKA (reference sequence). With V trimmed by 0 bases and J by 6 bases, 4 bases remained unmatched. The CDR3 bases are TGCAGTGCTAGAGATCCCCGGGGGGCCGGGGAGCTGTTTTTT. It codes for CSARDPRGAGELFF.

The gene calls are TRBV24-1 and TRBJ2-2; D uncertain. Germline V gene sequence: CDR1 KGHDR, CDR2 SFDVKD. CDR3 size: 14 residues. Trimming cost V 6 bases and J 2 bases, with 9 bases left between them. The CDR3 here is CATSLALNTGELFF. CDR3 DNA: TGTGCCACCAGTCTGGCGTTAAACACCGGGGAGCTGTTTTTT.

This sequence joins TRBV7-3 and TRBJ2-1; D is perhaps TRBD1 (6 bases). From germline, CDR1 is SGHTA and CDR2 FQGTGA. V shed 5 bases and J shed 6 bases, with 14 bases lying between them. This CDR3 comprises 14 residues. CDR3 region: CASSKGTRGNEQFF. The DNA for the CDR3 is TGTGCCAGCAGCAAGGGGACCAGGGGCAATGAGCAGTTCTTC.